This T cell receptor (beta chain) was captured by sequencing in a study of identical twins. A single record per CDR3 protein comes from TCRdb applying MiXCR to the 5' RACE reads. The table includes 400,000 or so distinct CDR3 sequences, about 9% detected once. This CDR3 is 15 amino acids long. Per germline, CDR1 MGHRA and CDR2 YSYEKL. The V and J ends lost 2 bases and 2 bases, in that order; junction bases with no gene match: 4. A few counts support this clonotype. The sample taken for sequencing was naive T cells sorted from blood. The TCR comes from a woman aged 45 to 65 in good health. The rearrangement uses TRBV4-1 and TRBJ2-7, with 9 bases lining up with TRBD2. The CDR3 nucleotides are TGCGCCAGCAGCCAACCGCGGGAGGGAACCTACGAGCAGTACTTC. As protein: CASSQPREGTYEQYF.